The T cell receptor (beta chain) described here comes from a study of PD-L1 blockade in urothelial cancer. Study-wide background: Blood underwent analysis 3 weeks (second dose) and 6 weeks after treatment began. Median T cell yield per blood sample was over 140,000 cells.

Here immunoSEQ multiplex PCR was the method, and the copy in TCRdb shows in-frame clones only, minus some. The sample yields under 55,000 clones, 80% to 90% seen once. This CDR3 spans 15 amino acids. With 6 bases clipped from V and 2 bases from J, the junction kept 9 bases outside the gene matches. Germline V CDR1 and CDR2: MDHEN, SYDVKM. Time point meaning: pretreatment peripheral blood. This rearrangement joins TRBV28 to TRBJ1-2, with 7 bases matching TRBD1. The specimen was PBMCs, collected around atezolizumab (anti-PD-L1) treatment. The clonotype was recovered from a man between 70 and 80 years old with urothelial cancer. As DNA, the CDR3 is TGTGCCAGCAGCGGAAGGAAAGGGGGCAACTATGGCTACACCTTC. This codes for CASSGRKGGNYGYTF.